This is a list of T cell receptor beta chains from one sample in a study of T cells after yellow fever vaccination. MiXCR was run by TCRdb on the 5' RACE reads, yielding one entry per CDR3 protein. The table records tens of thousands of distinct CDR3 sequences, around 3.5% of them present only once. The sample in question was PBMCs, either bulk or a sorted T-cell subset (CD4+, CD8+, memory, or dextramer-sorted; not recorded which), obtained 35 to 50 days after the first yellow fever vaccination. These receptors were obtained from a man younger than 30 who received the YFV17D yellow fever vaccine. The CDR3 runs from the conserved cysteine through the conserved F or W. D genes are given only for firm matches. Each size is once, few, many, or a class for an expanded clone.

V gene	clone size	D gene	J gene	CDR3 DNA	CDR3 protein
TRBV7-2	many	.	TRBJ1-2	TGTGCCAGCAGCTCCCCCGGACGGAACTATGGCTACACCTTC	CASSSPGRNYGYTF
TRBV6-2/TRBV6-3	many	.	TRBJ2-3	TGTGCCAGCAGTTACTCCAGCTCCCAAGATACGCAGTATTTT	CASSYSSSQDTQYF
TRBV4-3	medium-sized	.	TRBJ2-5	TGCGCCAGCAGCCAAGAGGCATTAGGGACCCAGTACTTC	CASSQEALGTQYF
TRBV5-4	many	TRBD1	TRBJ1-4	TGTGCCAGCAGCTCGGAACAGGGGGCACGGGAAAAACTGTTTTTT	CASSSEQGAREKLFF
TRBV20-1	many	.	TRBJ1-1	TGCAGTGCGAGGGGAGGAACTGAAGCTTTCTTT	CSARGGTEAFF
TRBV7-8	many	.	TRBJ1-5	TGTGCCAGCAGCTTGAAACGGGACACCTTTAGCAATCAGCCCCAGCATTTT	CASSLKRDTFSNQPQHF
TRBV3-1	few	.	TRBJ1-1	TGTGCCAGCAGCCCCACCGCAAAGGGCTCCGACACTGAAGCTTTCTTT	CASSPTAKGSDTEAFF
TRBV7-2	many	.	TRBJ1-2	TGTGCCAGCAGCCCGGGCCGGGTATATGGCTACACCTTC	CASSPGRVYGYTF
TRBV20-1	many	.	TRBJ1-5	TGCAGTGCTAGAGAGCCGGGACAAGCAACTTATAGCAATCAGCCCCAGCATTTT	CSAREPGQATYSNQPQHF
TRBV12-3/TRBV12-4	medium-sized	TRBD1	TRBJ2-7	TGTGCCAGCAGTTTAGACACGGGACAGAACTACGAGCAGTACTTC	CASSLDTGQNYEQYF
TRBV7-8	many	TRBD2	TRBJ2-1	TGTGCCAGCAGCCCTGTGGGGGGACTAACCAATGAGCAGTTCTTC	CASSPVGGLTNEQFF
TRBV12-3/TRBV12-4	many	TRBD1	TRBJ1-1	TGTGCCAGCAGTCGACGGACAGGGGACACTGAAGCTTTCTTT	CASSRRTGDTEAFF
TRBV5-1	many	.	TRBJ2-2	TGCGCCAGCAGCCGAATGTCAGGGTTGGCCGGGGAGCTGTTTTTT	CASSRMSGLAGELFF
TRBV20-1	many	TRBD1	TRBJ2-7	TGCAGTGCTGCAATTAGCAACGGGACAGGGTCCCGCGGGCAGTACTTC	CSAAISNGTGSRGQYF
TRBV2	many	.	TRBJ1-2	TGTGCCAGCAGACCAGACAGGAAGGGACTCTACACCTTC	CASRPDRKGLYTF
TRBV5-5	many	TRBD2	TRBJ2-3	TGTGCCAGCAGCGCGGGACTAGCGGGCCGGGATACGCAGTATTTT	CASSAGLAGRDTQYF
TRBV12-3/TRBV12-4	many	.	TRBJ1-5	TGTGCCAGCAGTTTTGCCCGAAATCAGCCCCAGCATTTT	CASSFARNQPQHF
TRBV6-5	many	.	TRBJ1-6	TGTGCCAGCCGCAGTTATAATTCACCCCTCCACTTT	CASRSYNSPLHF
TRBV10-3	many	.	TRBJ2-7	TGTGCCACCAGAGTGGGGGGTTCGGACGAGCAGTACTTC	CATRVGGSDEQYF
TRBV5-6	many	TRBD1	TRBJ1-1	TGTGCCAGCAGCTTCTGGGACAGGGGGCAAAACACTGAAGCTTTCTTT	CASSFWDRGQNTEAFF